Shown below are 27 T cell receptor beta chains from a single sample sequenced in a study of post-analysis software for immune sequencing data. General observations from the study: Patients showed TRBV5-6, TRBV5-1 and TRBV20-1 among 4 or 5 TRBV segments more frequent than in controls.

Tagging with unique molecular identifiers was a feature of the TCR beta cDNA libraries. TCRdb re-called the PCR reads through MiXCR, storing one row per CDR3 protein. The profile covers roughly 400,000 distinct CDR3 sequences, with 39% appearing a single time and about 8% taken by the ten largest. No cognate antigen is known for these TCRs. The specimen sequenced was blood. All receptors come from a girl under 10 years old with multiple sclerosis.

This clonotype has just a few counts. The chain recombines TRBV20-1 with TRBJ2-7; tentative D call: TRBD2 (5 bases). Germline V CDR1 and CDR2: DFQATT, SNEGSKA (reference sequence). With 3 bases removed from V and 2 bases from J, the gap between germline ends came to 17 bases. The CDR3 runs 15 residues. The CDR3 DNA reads TGCAGTGCTAGTGGGAGATTGACGAGGACCTACGAGCAGTACTTC. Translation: CSASGRLTRTYEQYF.

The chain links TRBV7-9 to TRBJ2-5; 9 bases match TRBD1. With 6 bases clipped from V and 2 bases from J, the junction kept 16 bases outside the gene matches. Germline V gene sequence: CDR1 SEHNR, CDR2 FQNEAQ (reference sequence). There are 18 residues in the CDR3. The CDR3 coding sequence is TGTGCCAGCAGTAGTACGCCCCCTTGGGGACAGGGACAAGAGACCCAGTACTTC. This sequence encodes CASSSTPPWGQGQETQYF.

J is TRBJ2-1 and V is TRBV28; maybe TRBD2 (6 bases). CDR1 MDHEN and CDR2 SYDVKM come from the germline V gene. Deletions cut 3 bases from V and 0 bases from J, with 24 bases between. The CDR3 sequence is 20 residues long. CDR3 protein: CASSFSTGTSWISSYNEQFF. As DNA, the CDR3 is TGTGCCAGCAGTTTTTCCACGGGAACTAGCTGGATAAGCTCCTACAATGAGCAGTTCTTC.

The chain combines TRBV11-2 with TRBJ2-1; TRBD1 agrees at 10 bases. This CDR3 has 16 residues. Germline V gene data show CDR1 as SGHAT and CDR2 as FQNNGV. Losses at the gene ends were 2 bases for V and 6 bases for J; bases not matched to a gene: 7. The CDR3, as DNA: TGTGCCAGCAGCTTAAACCCCGGGGACAGGGGCAATGAGCAGTTCTTC. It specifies CASSLNPGDRGNEQFF.

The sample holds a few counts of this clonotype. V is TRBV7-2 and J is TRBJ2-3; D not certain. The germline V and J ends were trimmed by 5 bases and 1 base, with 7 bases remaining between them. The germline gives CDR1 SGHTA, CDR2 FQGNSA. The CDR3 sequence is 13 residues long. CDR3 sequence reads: CASSGAGTDTQYF. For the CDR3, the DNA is TGTGCCAGCAGCGGAGCCGGCACAGATACGCAGTATTTT.

CDR3 loop: CASSLPQSMDRPTSYNEQFF. CDR3 nucleotide sequence: TGTGCCAGCAGCTTACCCCAATCAATGGACCGACCAACCTCCTACAATGAGCAGTTCTTC. J is TRBJ2-1 and V is TRBV7-9, with no clear D. The germline V and J ends were trimmed by 2 bases and 0 bases, with 23 bases remaining between them. This CDR3 spans 20 amino acids. CDR1 SEHNR and CDR2 FQNEAQ come from the germline V gene (reference sequence).

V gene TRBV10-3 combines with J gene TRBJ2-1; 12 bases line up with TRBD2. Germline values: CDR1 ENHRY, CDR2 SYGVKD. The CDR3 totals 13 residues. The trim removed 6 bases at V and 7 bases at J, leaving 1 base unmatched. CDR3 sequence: CAISGTSGNEQFF. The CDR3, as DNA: TGTGCCATCAGCGGGACTAGCGGGAATGAGCAGTTCTTC.

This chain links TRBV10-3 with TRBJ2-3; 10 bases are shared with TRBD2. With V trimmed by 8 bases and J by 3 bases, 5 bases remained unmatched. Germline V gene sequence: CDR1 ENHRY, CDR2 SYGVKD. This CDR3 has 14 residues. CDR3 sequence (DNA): TGTGCCATCTCCCTAGCGGGAGCTACAGATACGCAGTATTTT. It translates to CAISLAGATDTQYF.

CDR3 region: CASSYGTYYGYTF. Here the CDR3 DNA reads TGTGCCAGCAGCTATGGGACATACTATGGCTACACCTTC. This chain joins TRBV2 and TRBJ1-2, with TRBD1 as a possible D gene (6 bases). CDR1 SNHLY and CDR2 FYNNEI come from the germline V gene. With 6 bases removed from V and 3 bases from J, the gap between germline ends came to 11 bases. The CDR3 runs to 13 residues.

CDR3 amino acids: CASSWSASYNEQFF. The CDR3 nucleotides read TGTGCCAGCAGTTGGAGTGCGTCCTACAATGAGCAGTTCTTC. The chain uses TRBV6-2 or TRBV6-3 and TRBJ2-1; no firm D call. The germline CDR1 and CDR2 sequences are MNHEY and SVGEGT. The V gene lost 4 bases and the J gene lost 1 base, with 8 bases spanning the gap. This CDR3 has 14 residues.

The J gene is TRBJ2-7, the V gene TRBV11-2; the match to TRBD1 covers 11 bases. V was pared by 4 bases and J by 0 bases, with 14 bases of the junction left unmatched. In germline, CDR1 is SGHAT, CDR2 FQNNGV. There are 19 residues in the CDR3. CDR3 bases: TGTGCCAGCAGCTCCGAAGGACAGGGGGCAATTCTTCGCTCCTACGAGCAGTACTTC. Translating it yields CASSSEGQGAILRSYEQYF.

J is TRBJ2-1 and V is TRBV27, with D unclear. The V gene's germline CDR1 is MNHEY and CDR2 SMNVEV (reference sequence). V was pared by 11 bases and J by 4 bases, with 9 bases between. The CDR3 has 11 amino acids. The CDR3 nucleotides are TGTGCCCGTGCTTGGTACAATGAGCAGTTCTTC. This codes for CARAWYNEQFF.

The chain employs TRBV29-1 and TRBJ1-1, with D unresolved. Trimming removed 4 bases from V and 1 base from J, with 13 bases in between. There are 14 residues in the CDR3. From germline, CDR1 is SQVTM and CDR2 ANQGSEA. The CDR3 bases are TGCAGCGTTGTAGGCTTGAAGGCGAACACTGAAGCTTTCTTT. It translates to CSVVGLKANTEAFF. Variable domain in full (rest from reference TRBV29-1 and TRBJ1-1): SAVISQKPSRDICQRGTSLTIQCQVDSQVTMMFWYRQQPGQSLTLIATANQGSEATYESGFVIDKFPISRPNLTFSTLTVSNMSPEDSSIYLCSVVGLKANTEAFFGQGTRLTVV.

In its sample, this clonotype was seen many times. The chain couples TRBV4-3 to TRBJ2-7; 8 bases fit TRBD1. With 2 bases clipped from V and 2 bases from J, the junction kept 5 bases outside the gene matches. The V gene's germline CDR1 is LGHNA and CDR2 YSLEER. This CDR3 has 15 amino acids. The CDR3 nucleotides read TGCGCCAGCAGCCAAAGGACAGGGTTACCCTACGAGCAGTACTTC. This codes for CASSQRTGLPYEQYF.

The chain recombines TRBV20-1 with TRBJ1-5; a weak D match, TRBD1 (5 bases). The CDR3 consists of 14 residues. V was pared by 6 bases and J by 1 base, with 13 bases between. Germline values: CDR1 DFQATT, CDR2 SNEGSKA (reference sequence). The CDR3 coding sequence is TGCAGTGCGGGCGGCAGGGCCAGCAATCAGCCCCAGCATTTT. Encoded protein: CSAGGRASNQPQHF.

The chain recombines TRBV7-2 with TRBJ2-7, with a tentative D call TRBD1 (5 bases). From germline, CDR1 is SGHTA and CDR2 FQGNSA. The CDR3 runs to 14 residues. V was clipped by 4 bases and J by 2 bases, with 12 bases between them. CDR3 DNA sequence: TGTGCCAGCAGCTCTGACAGATATCCCTACGAGCAGTACTTC. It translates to CASSSDRYPYEQYF.

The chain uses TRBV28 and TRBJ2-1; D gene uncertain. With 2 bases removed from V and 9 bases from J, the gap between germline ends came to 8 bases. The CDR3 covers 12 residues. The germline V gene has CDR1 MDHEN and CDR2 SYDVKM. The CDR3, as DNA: TGTGCCAGCAGTTTAGCCTACTTTGAGCAGTTCTTC. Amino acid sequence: CASSLAYFEQFF.

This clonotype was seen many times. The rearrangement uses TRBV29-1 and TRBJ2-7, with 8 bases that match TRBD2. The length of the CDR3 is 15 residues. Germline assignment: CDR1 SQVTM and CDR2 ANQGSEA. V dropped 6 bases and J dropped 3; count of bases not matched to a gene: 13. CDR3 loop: CSVDSVTSAGYEQYF. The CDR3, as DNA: TGCAGCGTAGACTCTGTGACTAGCGCCGGCTACGAGCAGTACTTC.

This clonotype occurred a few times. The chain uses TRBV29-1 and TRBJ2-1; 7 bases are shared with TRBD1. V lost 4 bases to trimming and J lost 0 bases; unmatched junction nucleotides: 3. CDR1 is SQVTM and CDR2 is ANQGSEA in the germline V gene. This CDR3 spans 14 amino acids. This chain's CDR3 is CSVARDSSYNEQFF. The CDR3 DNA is TGCAGCGTTGCTCGGGACAGCTCCTACAATGAGCAGTTCTTC.

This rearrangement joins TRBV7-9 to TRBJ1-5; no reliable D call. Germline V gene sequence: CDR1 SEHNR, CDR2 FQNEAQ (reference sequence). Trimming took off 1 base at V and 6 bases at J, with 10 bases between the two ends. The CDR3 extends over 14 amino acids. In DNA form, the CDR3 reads TGTGCCAGCAGCTTAGGAAGTAGTGGTCAGCCCCAGCATTTT. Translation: CASSLGSSGQPQHF.

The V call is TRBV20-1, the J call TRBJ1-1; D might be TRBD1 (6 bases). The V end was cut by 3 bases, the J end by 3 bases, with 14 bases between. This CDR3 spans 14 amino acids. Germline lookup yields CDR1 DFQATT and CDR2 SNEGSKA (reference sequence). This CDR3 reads CSASGQDSYTEAFF. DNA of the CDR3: TGCAGTGCTAGCGGGCAGGACAGCTACACTGAAGCTTTCTTT.

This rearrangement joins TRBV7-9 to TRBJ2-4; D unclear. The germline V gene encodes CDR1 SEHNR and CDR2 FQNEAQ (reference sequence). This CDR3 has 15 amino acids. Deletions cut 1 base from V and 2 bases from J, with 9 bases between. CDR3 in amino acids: CASSLVQDSKNIQYF. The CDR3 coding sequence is TGTGCCAGCAGCTTAGTCCAAGACTCCAAAAACATTCAGTACTTC.

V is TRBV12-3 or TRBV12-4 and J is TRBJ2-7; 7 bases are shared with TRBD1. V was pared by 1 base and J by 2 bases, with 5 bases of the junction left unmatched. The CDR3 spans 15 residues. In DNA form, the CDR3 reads TGTGCCAGCAGTTTAGGGGGACAGCCTCCCTACGAGCAGTACTTC. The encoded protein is CASSLGGQPPYEQYF.

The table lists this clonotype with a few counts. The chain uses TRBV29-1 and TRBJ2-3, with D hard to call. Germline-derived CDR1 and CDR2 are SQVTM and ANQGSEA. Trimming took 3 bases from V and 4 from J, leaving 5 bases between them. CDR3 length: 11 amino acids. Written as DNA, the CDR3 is TGCAGCGTTGATCAGTCAGATACGCAGTATTTT. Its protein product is CSVDQSDTQYF.

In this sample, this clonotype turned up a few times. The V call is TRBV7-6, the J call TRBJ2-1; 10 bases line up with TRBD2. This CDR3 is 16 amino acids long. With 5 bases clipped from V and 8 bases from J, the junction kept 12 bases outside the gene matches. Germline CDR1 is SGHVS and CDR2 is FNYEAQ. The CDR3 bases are TGTGCCAGCAGCCTAAAAAGAGGGACTAGCGTCGATGAGCAGTTCTTC. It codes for CASSLKRGTSVDEQFF.

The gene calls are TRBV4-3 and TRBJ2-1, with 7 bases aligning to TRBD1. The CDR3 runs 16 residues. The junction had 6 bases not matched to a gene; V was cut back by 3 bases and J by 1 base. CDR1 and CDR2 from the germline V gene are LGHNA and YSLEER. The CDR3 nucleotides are TGCGCCAGCAGCCATGAGGGGGCGGAGTCCTACAATGAGCAGTTCTTC. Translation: CASSHEGAESYNEQFF.

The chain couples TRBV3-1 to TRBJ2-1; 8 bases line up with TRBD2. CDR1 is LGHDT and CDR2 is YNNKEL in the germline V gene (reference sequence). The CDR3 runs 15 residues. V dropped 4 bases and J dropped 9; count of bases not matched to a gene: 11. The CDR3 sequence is CASSLGLVLGSEQFF. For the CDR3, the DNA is TGTGCCAGCAGCCTGGGACTAGTTTTGGGCAGTGAGCAGTTCTTC.